The present entry profiles one T cell receptor (beta chain) with its context. Germline loops: CDR1 LGHNA, CDR2 YSLEER. Trimming removed 4 bases at V and 0 bases at J, with 13 bases between. The CDR3 is made up of 16 amino acids. Only in-frame clones appear in the TCRdb table, and some are missing; sequencing was by immunoSEQ multiplex PCR. The sample has about 120,000 clones, 70% to 90% seen once. The data are from a study of cytotoxic CD8 clonotypes in ibrutinib-treated CLL. The clonotype was recovered from a human donor with chronic lymphocytic leukemia. The sample in question was PBMCs, obtained after 24 months of ibrutinib treatment. This chain uses TRBV4-3 with TRBJ2-1; tentatively, D is TRBD2 (6 bases). CDR3 region: CASSPGTASSYNEQFF. Here the CDR3 DNA reads TGCGCCAGCAGCCCAGGGACTGCGAGCTCCTACAATGAGCAGTTCTTC.